This T cell receptor beta chain is from a study of blood T cell repertoires in COVID-19. At the level of the study: Both acute and convalescent COVID-19 samples were obtained from the United States, Italy and Spain. PBMCs, B-cell-depleted T cells, or T cells provided the cDNA or gDNA that made up the material.

The ends were cut back, 2 bases at V and 5 bases at J, with 10 bases in the middle. CDR3 length equals 14 residues. Germline assignment: CDR1 MNHEY and CDR2 SVGAGI. Methods used by the authors: Nucleated cell number was recorded as an estimate derived from reference gene primer amplification. Assay used: immunoSEQ multiplex PCR; TCRdb lists only in-frame clones, some missing. The V and J calls and clone size are taken from that table; D and trimming were inferred from the DNA. The sample yields about 500,000 clones, around nine tenths seen once. Seattle researchers signed up patients amid active infection and tracked them longitudinally.

The V and J genes are TRBV6-5 and TRBJ1-5; D is unclear. The specimen was peripheral blood. The TCR comes from a woman between 45 and 65 years old with COVID-19, enrolled during active disease. CDR3: CASSYAGNDQPQHF. CDR3 in DNA: TGTGCCAGCAGTTACGCCGGGAACGATCAGCCCCAGCATTTT.